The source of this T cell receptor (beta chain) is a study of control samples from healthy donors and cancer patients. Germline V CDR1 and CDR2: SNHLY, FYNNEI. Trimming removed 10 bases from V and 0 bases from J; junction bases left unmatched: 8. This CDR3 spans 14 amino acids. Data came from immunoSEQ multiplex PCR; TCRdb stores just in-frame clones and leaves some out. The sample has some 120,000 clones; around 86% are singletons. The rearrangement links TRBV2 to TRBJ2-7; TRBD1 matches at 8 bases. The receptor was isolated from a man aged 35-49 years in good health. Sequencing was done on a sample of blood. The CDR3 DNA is TGTGCCACTCTTCCGGGACAGGCCTCCTACGAGCAGTACTTC. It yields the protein CATLPGQASYEQYF.